A single sample gave rise to the 31 T cell receptor beta chains below, sequenced in a study of blood T cell repertoires in COVID-19. Libraries were prepared by immunoSEQ multiplex PCR; TCRdb keeps only in-frame clonotypes and omits some of them. The sample lists fewer than 250,000 clones, 70% to 90% occurring once. Sample: peripheral blood. These receptors were taken from a human donor in a cohort sampled during active COVID-19.

The chain recombines TRBV6-1 with TRBJ2-3; 8 bases match TRBD1. Germline trimming cut 2 bases from V and 5 bases from J; bases unmatched to any gene: 6. CDR1 is MNHNS, CDR2 SASEGT, per germline. The CDR3 covers 15 residues. The DNA for the CDR3 is TGTGCCAGCAGTGAACAGGGGGCAGGAGGAGATACGCAGTATTTT. This translates into CASSEQGAGGDTQYF.

This chain joins TRBV9 and TRBJ2-3; D might be TRBD2 (5 bases). This CDR3 region has 15 residues. Germline lookup yields CDR1 SGDLS and CDR2 YYNGEE. The V and J ends lost 0 bases and 5 bases respectively, with 13 bases between them. In DNA form, the CDR3 reads TGTGCCAGCAGCGTAGGAGCGGCCCAAATAGATACGCAGTATTTT. It translates to CASSVGAAQIDTQYF. The full variable domain, in which reference TRBV9 and TRBJ2-3 provide the parts outside the CDR3, is DSGVTQTPKHLITATGQRVTLRCSPRSGDLSVYWYQQSLDQGLQFLIQYYNGEERAKGNILERFSAQQFPDLHSELNLSSLELGDSALYFCASSVGAAQIDTQYFGPGTRLTVL.

V usage is TRBV6-1 and J usage is TRBJ1-6; 8 nucleotides align to TRBD1. Per germline, CDR1 MNHNS and CDR2 SASEGT. With 4 bases clipped from V and 5 bases from J, the junction kept 10 bases outside the gene matches. The CDR3 extends over 17 amino acids. CDR3: CASSGSLDRANNSPLHF. For the CDR3, the DNA is TGTGCCAGCAGTGGGAGTCTGGACAGGGCTAATAATTCACCCCTCCACTTT.

The chain has TRBV19 and TRBJ2-5, with 7 bases aligning to TRBD2. With 3 bases clipped from V and 5 bases from J, the junction kept 9 bases outside the gene matches. Germline-derived CDR1 and CDR2 are LNHDA and SQIVND (reference sequence). The CDR3 is 15 amino acids. As DNA, the CDR3 is TGTGCCAGTAGTATTGGTAGCGGGTACGTGGAGACCCAGTACTTC. Translating it yields CASSIGSGYVETQYF.

The V and J genes are TRBV29-1 and TRBJ1-1; D unclear. CDR1 SQVTM and CDR2 ANQGSEA come from the germline V gene. This CDR3 has 13 amino acids. The germline V and J ends were trimmed by 2 bases and 1 base, with 8 bases remaining between them. The CDR3 coding sequence is TGCAGCGTTGAACTGGGGAGGAACACTGAAGCTTTCTTT. Its translation is CSVELGRNTEAFF.

The V call is TRBV6-6, the J call TRBJ2-1, with 10 bases aligning to TRBD1. CDR1 MNHNY and CDR2 SVGAGI come from the germline V gene (reference sequence). The CDR3 consists of 15 residues. The J segment lost 7 bases and the V segment lost 2 bases, leaving 5 bases of the junction unmatched. CDR3 nucleotides: TGTGCCAGCAGTTACAGACAGGGGGCGCGTAATGAGCAGTTCTTC. It encodes CASSYRQGARNEQFF.

V gene TRBV6-5 combines with J gene TRBJ2-7, with 10 bases aligning to TRBD1. The ends lost 10 bases at V and 2 bases at J; junction bases unmatched: 2. The germline CDR1 and CDR2 sequences are MNHEY and SVGAGI. The CDR3 runs 12 residues. The CDR3 here is CATGQGAYEQYF. Here the CDR3 DNA reads TGTGCCACCGGACAGGGGGCCTACGAGCAGTACTTC.

The gene calls are TRBV6-2 or TRBV6-3 and TRBJ2-1; TRBD1 matches 7 bases. The CDR3 runs 13 residues. Looked up from germline, CDR1 is MNHEY and CDR2 is SVGEGT. J gave up 6 bases and V 6 bases, and 5 bases lay outside the gene matches. CDR3 sequence reads: CASSFPGGNEQFF. CDR3 in DNA: TGTGCCAGCAGCTTCCCAGGGGGCAATGAGCAGTTCTTC.

This sequence joins TRBV4-3 and TRBJ2-3; D ambiguous. CDR1 and CDR2 (germline): LGHNA, YSLEER. With 0 bases removed from V and 0 bases from J, the gap between germline ends came to 4 bases. This CDR3 contains 14 residues. The CDR3: CASSQDASTDTQYF. The CDR3 bases are TGCGCCAGCAGCCAAGATGCGAGCACAGATACGCAGTATTTT.

J is TRBJ1-1 and V is TRBV30, with 7 bases lining up with TRBD1. Per germline, CDR1 GTSNPN and CDR2 SVGIG (reference sequence). J lost 0 bases, V lost 5 bases, and 3 bases had no gene match. This CDR3 is built from 13 residues. CDR3 region: CAWRDRLNTEAFF. The CDR3 region has the DNA TGTGCCTGGCGGGACAGATTGAACACTGAAGCTTTCTTT.

Comments on this clone: The same CDR3 is also encoded by other DNA sequences in this sample. The chain combines TRBV6-5 with TRBJ1-2; D not certain. Germline loops: CDR1 MNHEY, CDR2 SVGAGI. The V and J ends lost 6 bases and 0 bases respectively, with 8 bases between them. The CDR3 contains 13 residues. CDR3 DNA sequence: TGTGCCAGCAGACCAACAGCTAACTATGGCTACACCTTC. As protein: CASRPTANYGYTF.

This chain connects TRBV5-1 to TRBJ2-7, with 7 bases that match TRBD2. The CDR3 is 16 residues long. J lost 7 bases, V lost 0 bases, and 13 bases had no gene match. The germline V gene encodes CDR1 SGHRS and CDR2 YFSETQ. The CDR3 sequence is CASSLAFGRGAGEQYF. The CDR3 nucleotides read TGCGCCAGCAGCTTGGCGTTCGGACGGGGAGCGGGGGAGCAGTACTTC.

This clone was detected once. The V and J genes are TRBV19 and TRBJ1-5; D perhaps matches TRBD1 (6 bases). CDR3 size: 15 residues. V gave up 5 bases and J gave up 2 bases, with 13 bases separating them. Germline CDR1 and CDR2: LNHDA and SQIVND (reference sequence). The CDR3 loop reads CASSSRGFGNQPQHF. The CDR3 DNA reads TGTGCCAGTAGTTCAAGGGGGTTTGGCAATCAGCCCCAGCATTTT.

The chain is built from TRBV9 and TRBJ1-2; D may be TRBD1 (5 bases). The CDR3 totals 17 residues. In germline, CDR1 is SGDLS, CDR2 YYNGEE. With 0 bases removed from V and 0 bases from J, the gap between germline ends came to 15 bases. The CDR3 loop is CASSVALDSLPNYGYTF. The CDR3 bases are TGTGCCAGCAGCGTAGCTCTAGACAGTCTTCCTAACTATGGCTACACCTTC.

The chain has TRBV29-1 and TRBJ2-3, with a tentative D call TRBD2 (5 bases). CDR3 size: 13 residues. V shed 7 bases and J shed 2 bases, with 13 bases lying between them. Per the germline V gene, CDR1 is SQVTM and CDR2 is ANQGSEA. DNA for the CDR3: TGCAGCGGAGCGGTCTCCTCCACAGATACGCAGTATTTT. Its protein is CSGAVSSTDTQYF.

V usage is TRBV3-1 (or the pseudogene TRBV3-2) and J usage is TRBJ1-2; D might be TRBD1 (6 bases). There are 13 residues in the CDR3. CDR1 is LGHDT, CDR2 YNNKEL, per germline (reference sequence). V shed 2 bases and J shed 6 bases, with 10 bases lying between them. The CDR3 bases are TGTGCCAGCAGCCAATCACAGGGTCATGGCTACACCTTC. Amino acid sequence: CASSQSQGHGYTF.

The chain uses TRBV28 and TRBJ2-7; perhaps TRBD2 as D (7 bases). Germline-derived CDR1 and CDR2 are MDHEN and SYDVKM. V lost 1 base and J 4 bases, leaving 17 bases between the germline ends. CDR3 length: 16 residues. The CDR3 sequence is CASSLSVAGARYEQYF. CDR3 in DNA: TGTGCCAGCAGTTTATCAGTGGCGGGGGCCCGATACGAGCAGTACTTC.

This clone appeared once. This rearrangement joins TRBV9 to TRBJ1-1; 8 bases align to TRBD1. This CDR3 is 16 amino acids long. Looked up from germline, CDR1 is SGDLS and CDR2 is YYNGEE. Trimming cost V 4 bases and J 1 base; bases outside gene matches: 9. The CDR3: CASSHGTGKKNTEAFF. The DNA for the CDR3 is TGTGCCAGCAGCCACGGGACAGGCAAGAAGAACACTGAAGCTTTCTTT.

This chain connects TRBV4-3 to TRBJ2-3, with 8 positions matching TRBD1. Germline V gives CDR1 LGHNA, CDR2 YSLEER. The CDR3 runs 14 residues. V shed 2 bases, J shed 5 bases, and the junction held 3 bases outside the gene matches. CDR3 region: CASSQRTGGDTQYF. CDR3 sequence (DNA): TGCGCCAGCAGCCAACGCACAGGGGGAGATACGCAGTATTTT.

The rearrangement joins TRBV6-6 to TRBJ2-5; perhaps TRBD2 as D (6 bases). Germline lookup yields CDR1 MNHNY and CDR2 SVGAGI (reference sequence). The CDR3 loop spans 14 amino acids. The germline V and J ends were trimmed by 4 bases and 0 bases, with 9 bases remaining between them. The CDR3 region is CASSSGTHQETQYF. Written as DNA, the CDR3 is TGTGCCAGCAGTTCCGGGACTCACCAAGAGACCCAGTACTTC.

The rearrangement uses TRBV30 and TRBJ1-2, with a possible D match to TRBD1 (6 bases). CDR1 GTSNPN and CDR2 SVGIG come from the germline V gene (reference sequence). Between the trimmed V and J ends, which lost 1 base and 4 bases, there was a span of 13 bases. This CDR3 is 14 amino acids long. In DNA, the CDR3 is TGTGCCTGGAGTGCATACAGGGAAGGCTATGGCTACACCTTC. Translating gives CAWSAYREGYGYTF.

Regarding this clone: Other nucleotide sequences from this sample produce the same CDR3. The chain combines TRBV18 with TRBJ1-2; 7 bases agree with TRBD1. The V gene end was trimmed by 3 bases and the J gene end by 3 bases; junction bases not matched to a gene: 1. This CDR3 has 13 residues. Germline V gives CDR1 KGHSH, CDR2 LQKENI. The CDR3 loop reads CASSPGTDYGYTF. The CDR3 nucleotides are TGTGCCAGCTCACCCGGGACAGACTATGGCTACACCTTC.

The chain employs TRBV5-1 and TRBJ1-1; a weak D match, TRBD1 (5 bases). Trimming left V 1 base short and J 1 base short, with 8 bases between. Germline V gene lookup returns CDR1 SGHRS and CDR2 YFSETQ. The CDR3 is 14 residues long. The CDR3 spells CASSLSGENTEAFF. For the CDR3, the DNA is TGCGCCAGCAGCTTGTCGGGGGAGAACACTGAAGCTTTCTTT.

This clone was found a few times. This chain links TRBV9 with TRBJ2-7; 9 bases fit TRBD1. Looked up from germline, CDR1 is SGDLS and CDR2 is YYNGEE. V lost 0 bases, J lost 4 bases, and 5 bases stayed unmatched. This CDR3 is built from 15 residues. The CDR3 reads CASSVDAGQGYEQYF. The DNA of the CDR3 is TGTGCCAGCAGCGTAGACGCGGGACAGGGATACGAGCAGTACTTC.

The chain carries TRBV19 and TRBJ2-5; TRBD2 aligns across 10 bases. Germline V lookup: CDR1 LNHDA, CDR2 SQIVND (reference sequence). The V and J ends lost 4 bases and 0 bases, in that order; junction bases with no gene match: 2. There are 15 residues in the CDR3. The chain's CDR3 is CASSTLAGDQETQYF. The DNA for the CDR3 is TGTGCCAGTAGTACCCTAGCGGGGGACCAAGAGACCCAGTACTTC.

This chain uses TRBV12-3 or TRBV12-4 with TRBJ1-1; the D is unclear. This CDR3 spans 13 amino acids. V was clipped by 2 bases and J by 4 bases, with 8 bases between them. In DNA, the CDR3 is TGTGCCAGCAGTTTATTTGAGTCCACTGAAGCTTTCTTT. This translates into CASSLFESTEAFF.

This clone came up a few times. This chain connects TRBV5-1 to TRBJ2-1; 9 bases agree with TRBD2. The CDR3 is 15 residues long. CDR1 is SGHRS and CDR2 is YFSETQ in the germline V gene. V lost 2 bases, J lost 2 bases, and 2 bases stayed unmatched. The CDR3 DNA reads as TGCGCCAGCAGCTTCGCGGGGGGGACCTACAATGAGCAGTTCTTC. It yields the protein CASSFAGGTYNEQFF.

The table lists this clone with a few counts. The V and J genes are TRBV19 and TRBJ1-1; 9 bases match TRBD1. Germline V lookup: CDR1 LNHDA, CDR2 SQIVND (reference sequence). After removal of 6 bases from V and 7 bases from J, the junction contained 0 bases not matched to a gene. The CDR3 is made up of 11 amino acids. Here the CDR3 reads CASRTGGEAFF. The CDR3 DNA reads as TGTGCCAGTAGGACAGGGGGTGAAGCTTTCTTT.

The rearrangement uses TRBV5-1 and TRBJ1-2, with TRBD1 identical over 8 bases. The CDR3 length is 12 residues. Germline V CDR1 and CDR2: SGHRS, YFSETQ. J lost 9 bases, V lost 4 bases, and 5 bases had no gene match. CDR3 DNA: TGCGCCAGCAGCCGACAGGGGCTCAGCTACACCTTC. As protein: CASSRQGLSYTF.

The rearrangement uses TRBV10-2 and TRBJ2-7, with TRBD1 matching 8 bases. CDR3 length: 13 residues. With 6 bases clipped from V and 4 bases from J, the junction kept 5 bases outside the gene matches. Germline CDR1 reads WSHSY; CDR2 reads SAAADI. This CDR3 is CASSTGGGYEQYF. In DNA form, the CDR3 reads TGCGCCAGCAGCACAGGGGGTGGATACGAGCAGTACTTC.

This chain uses TRBV14 with TRBJ1-1; tentatively, D is TRBD1 (5 bases). Trimming took 1 base from V and 0 from J, leaving 9 bases between them. The CDR3 loop spans 15 amino acids. Germline CDR1 SGHDN, CDR2 FVKESK. Here the CDR3 reads CASSQVGGVNTEAFF. CDR3 nucleotide sequence: TGTGCCAGCAGCCAAGTTGGGGGGGTGAACACTGAAGCTTTCTTT.